Sequencing of this T cell receptor beta chain was carried out in a study of vaccination effects on CD4 cells after COVID-19. Study-level results: The study found marked clonal contraction of infection- and vaccine-induced clones late after vaccination. The study got few convalescent patients and did not collect any early post-infection timepoints.

Comment on this clone: Its antigen is unidentified.

Libraries were prepared by immunoSEQ multiplex PCR; TCRdb keeps only in-frame clonotypes and omits some of them. The sample has more than 8,500 clones, around 74% seen once. Germline V gene data show CDR1 as SGHRS and CDR2 as YFSETQ. The V and J ends lost 9 bases and 1 base respectively, with 13 bases between them. The CDR3 is 13 residues long. Following an approximately 9-day culture, CD4+ T cells were purified. The vaccine given was either BNT162b2 or mRNA-1273, in two doses. Vaccinees lacked prior SARS-CoV-2 infection and tested negative for nucleocapsid antibodies. Here the sequenced sample was CD4+ T cells from PBMCs cultured without peptide, taken after COVID-19 vaccination. The chain couples TRBV5-1 to TRBJ1-1; D possibly corresponds to TRBD1 (5 bases). This TCR came from a human donor who received a COVID-19 vaccine. DNA for the CDR3: TGCGCCACCTCGACAGCACAGAACACTGAAGCTTTCTTT. This encodes CATSTAQNTEAFF.